This T cell receptor beta chain came from a study of cytomegalovirus exposure and HLA in healthy donors. Overall study findings and caveats: Highly shared sequence variants in one cluster were likely a sequencing artifact. Most TCR sequences were seen very rarely across donors, but some public TCRs occurred in many.

Trimming stripped 5 bases from V and 1 base from J, with 4 bases between. In germline, CDR1 is LNHDA, CDR2 SQIVND (reference sequence). CDR3 length: 12 amino acids. Nominally healthy donors provided the samples, though records likely missed some immune exposures. A multiplex PCR was run with 60 Vbeta primers and 13 Jbeta primers. In the original processing: In a later analysis, around 12 million of tens of millions of unique beta chains occurred in at least two donors. Sequenced by immunoSEQ multiplex PCR; TCRdb stores in-frame clones only, minus some. V, J and clone size were drawn from that table, and D and trimming were deduced from the DNA. The repertoire holds 150,000 to 200,000 clones, around 63% seen once, with roughly 4.1% in the top ten. About this clone: Antigen unknown.

This sequence originates from a woman aged 18-35 years in good health and CMV-seropositive. Sequencing was performed on PBMCs. The genes are TRBV19 and TRBJ2-3; D is unresolved. This CDR3 is CASSEGTDTQYF. CDR3 coding DNA: TGTGCCAGTAGTGAGGGCACAGATACGCAGTATTTT.